The next 25 T cell receptor beta chains were all read from a single sample in a study of blood T cell repertoires in COVID-19. Sequenced by immunoSEQ multiplex PCR; TCRdb stores in-frame clones only, minus some. The data show roughly 100,000 clones, approximately 87% seen once. Sequenced material: peripheral blood. Source of these receptors: a human donor in a cohort sampled during active COVID-19.

DNA of the CDR3: TGTGCCAGCAGCCCTCCGATTGGTTTGCGAGCTCCCACAGATACGCAGTATTTT. Translating gives CASSPPIGLRAPTDTQYF. The rearrangement uses TRBV9 and TRBJ2-3, with D unclear. Looked up from germline, CDR1 is SGDLS and CDR2 is YYNGEE. This CDR3 is built from 18 residues. Trimming left V 4 bases short and J 2 bases short, with 23 bases between.

V is TRBV18 and J is TRBJ1-3; 10 bases map to TRBD1. This CDR3 is built from 15 residues. CDR1 and CDR2 (germline): KGHSH, LQKENI. Losses at the gene ends were 0 bases for V and 8 bases for J; bases not matched to a gene: 4. CDR3 nucleotide sequence: TGTGCCAGCTCACCACCGGGACAGGGGAGAGACACCATATATTTT. This translates into CASSPPGQGRDTIYF.

The V gene is TRBV7-9, the J gene TRBJ2-5, with TRBD2 matching over 10 bases. CDR1 and CDR2 from the germline V gene are SEHNR and FQNEAQ (reference sequence). This CDR3 region has 15 residues. With V trimmed by 5 bases and J by 5 bases, 8 bases remained unmatched. CDR3 loop: CASSPLAGAMETQYF. The CDR3 DNA sequence: TGTGCCAGCAGCCCCCTAGCGGGAGCTATGGAGACCCAGTACTTC.

The rearrangement joins TRBV6-1 to TRBJ2-5; tentatively, D is TRBD2 (6 bases). Germline assignment: CDR1 MNHNS and CDR2 SASEGT. The CDR3 loop spans 15 amino acids. With 1 base removed from V and 6 bases from J, the gap between germline ends came to 15 bases. CDR3 loop: CASSEEERAGKTQYF. As DNA, the CDR3 is TGTGCCAGCAGTGAAGAGGAGCGGGCGGGGAAGACCCAGTACTTC.

The chain links TRBV9 to TRBJ2-2; the match to TRBD2 covers 10 bases. Looked up from germline, CDR1 is SGDLS and CDR2 is YYNGEE. J lost 7 bases, V lost 0 bases, and 9 bases had no gene match. This CDR3 region has 17 residues. The CDR3 loop reads CASSVEPAGGQSGELFF. Written as DNA, the CDR3 is TGTGCCAGCAGCGTAGAACCAGCGGGAGGGCAAAGCGGGGAGCTGTTTTTT.

This clone was observed a handful of times. V usage is TRBV28 and J usage is TRBJ2-3; weak D call: TRBD1 (7 bases). V dropped 5 bases and J dropped 1 base, with 22 bases sitting between them. The CDR3 consists of 18 residues. CDR1 is MDHEN, CDR2 SYDVKM, per germline. DNA for the CDR3: TGTGCCAGCAGTGGGGGTACGAGCAGGGGGGATCGCACAGATACGCAGTATTTT. Protein: CASSGGTSRGDRTDTQYF.

J is TRBJ1-4 and V is TRBV5-1, with D possibly TRBD1 on 5 matching bases. The germline gives CDR1 SGHRS, CDR2 YFSETQ. This CDR3 contains 14 residues. The V gene lost 2 bases and the J gene lost 8 bases, with 13 bases spanning the gap. CDR3 bases: TGCGCCAGCAGCTTACCAGGGCGGGGAGAAAAACTGTTTTTT. Translating gives CASSLPGRGEKLFF. Full variable domain (outside the CDR3, taken from reference TRBV5-1 and TRBJ1-4): KAGVTQTPRYLIKTRGQQVTLSCSPISGHRSVSWYQQTPGQGLQFLFEYFSETQRNKGNFPGRFSGRQFSNSRSEMNVSTLELGDSALYLCASSLPGRGEKLFFGSGTQLSVL.

The chain carries TRBV5-1 and TRBJ2-3, with 11 bases matching TRBD2. The J segment lost 4 bases and the V segment lost 2 bases, leaving 12 bases of the junction unmatched. The CDR3 is 18 residues long. Germline CDR1 and CDR2: SGHRS and YFSETQ. The CDR3, as DNA: TGCGCCAGCAGCTTCTCCGGGACTAGCGGTGGGTCCGCAGATACGCAGTATTTT. As protein: CASSFSGTSGGSADTQYF.

V and J are TRBV6-4 and TRBJ2-1; TRBD2 matches at 11 bases. The V and J ends lost 7 bases and 9 bases, in that order; junction bases with no gene match: 17. Per germline, CDR1 MRHNA and CDR2 SNTAGT. CDR3 length: 17 residues. The DNA for the CDR3 is TGTGCCAGCAATGGACTAGCGGGCCCGCCCGGGCAGGGTGAGCAGTTCTTC. Translated, it gives CASNGLAGPPGQGEQFF.

The rearrangement joins TRBV6-2 or TRBV6-3 to TRBJ2-3; the match to TRBD2 covers 7 bases. The CDR3 has 17 amino acids. Germline V gene lookup returns CDR1 MNHEY and CDR2 SVGEGT. Trimming cost V 3 bases and J 7 bases; bases outside gene matches: 16. In nucleotides, the CDR3 is TGTGCCAGCAGTTATGGGGGGGTGGGGCGGCCGTCCTATACGCAGTATTTT. This translates into CASSYGGVGRPSYTQYF.

The chain uses TRBV5-8 and TRBJ2-7; tentatively, D is TRBD1 (5 bases). The CDR3 extends over 14 amino acids. The germline V gene has CDR1 SGHTS and CDR2 YDEGEE. V was trimmed by 0 bases and J by 3 bases, leaving 10 bases between them. The CDR3 sequence: CASSLVGQVYEQYF. The CDR3 DNA follows: TGTGCCAGCAGCTTGGTGGGGCAGGTCTACGAGCAGTACTTC.

The chain recombines TRBV6-5 with TRBJ1-4; D unresolved. The CDR3 spans 14 residues. Trimming removed 3 bases from V and 0 bases from J, with 5 bases in between. Germline V gene data show CDR1 as MNHEY and CDR2 as SVGAGI. CDR3 protein: CASSYGPTNEKLFF. Written as DNA, the CDR3 is TGTGCCAGCAGTTATGGCCCAACTAATGAAAAACTGTTTTTT.

The rearrangement uses TRBV29-1 and TRBJ2-7; D may be TRBD1 (7 bases). The CDR3 has 13 residues. The germline V and J ends were trimmed by 3 bases and 2 bases, with 11 bases remaining between them. The germline gives CDR1 SQVTM, CDR2 ANQGSEA. The CDR3 nucleotides are TGCAGCGTTGACCAGGGGGGAACCTACGAGCAGTACTTC. Translated: CSVDQGGTYEQYF.

The genes are TRBV5-1 and TRBJ1-1; perhaps TRBD1 as D (5 bases). V shed 5 bases and J shed 3 bases, with 11 bases lying between them. The CDR3 length is 13 residues. CDR1 SGHRS and CDR2 YFSETQ come from the germline V gene. The CDR3 loop reads CASSNRGDTEAFF. The CDR3 DNA sequence: TGCGCCAGCAGTAACCGGGGGGACACTGAAGCTTTCTTT.

The genes are TRBV28 and TRBJ1-3, with 8 bases identical to TRBD1. This CDR3 has 15 residues. CDR1 MDHEN and CDR2 SYDVKM come from the germline V gene. J was trimmed by 2 bases and V by 3 bases; bases with no gene match: 3. CDR3 amino acids: CASSFTGGTGNTIYF. CDR3 sequence (DNA): TGTGCCAGCAGTTTTACAGGGGGAACTGGAAACACCATATATTTT.

This clone occurred a few times. This sequence joins TRBV5-1 and TRBJ2-1; weak D call: TRBD1 (5 bases). Trimming removed 0 bases from V and 1 base from J, with 14 bases in between. From germline, CDR1 is SGHRS and CDR2 YFSETQ. This CDR3 spans 17 amino acids. The CDR3 protein is CASSLGPQGRSYNEQFF. The DNA of the CDR3 is TGCGCCAGCAGCTTGGGGCCCCAGGGCCGATCCTACAATGAGCAGTTCTTC.

V usage is TRBV19 and J usage is TRBJ2-1; possible D gene TRBD2, 6 bases. Trimming shortened V by 2 bases and J by 12 bases, and 14 bases separated the two germline ends. The CDR3 is 13 residues long. Germline V gene data show CDR1 as LNHDA and CDR2 as SQIVND (reference sequence). The CDR3 DNA is TGTGCCAGTAGTATAACGGAGGGCCTTTGGCAGTTCTTC. Translated: CASSITEGLWQFF.

The CDR3 coding sequence is TGCGCCAGCAGCTTGAGCTCGGACAGACCCTACGAGCAGTACTTC. Its translation: CASSLSSDRPYEQYF. The chain couples TRBV5-1 to TRBJ2-7; maybe TRBD1 (6 bases). From germline, CDR1 is SGHRS and CDR2 YFSETQ. CDR3 length: 15 residues. The ends were cut back, 1 base at V and 2 bases at J, with 13 bases in the middle.

V usage is TRBV3-1 (or the pseudogene TRBV3-2) and J usage is TRBJ2-5; D is ambiguous. Deletions cut 2 bases from V and 2 bases from J, with 9 bases between. CDR1 is LGHDT and CDR2 is YNNKEL in the germline V gene (reference sequence). CDR3 size: 14 residues. The DNA for the CDR3 is TGTGCCAGCAGCCAATCGACACAGCAAGAGACCCAGTACTTC. It is translated as CASSQSTQQETQYF.

In its sample, this clone was seen once. Other nucleotide sequences from this sample produce the same CDR3. The chain is built from TRBV3-1 (or the pseudogene TRBV3-2) and TRBJ2-1; 7 positions match TRBD2. The CDR3 runs 13 residues. V lost 3 bases to trimming and J lost 7 bases; unmatched junction nucleotides: 3. The V gene's germline CDR1 is LGHDT and CDR2 YNNKEL (reference sequence). The CDR3 is CASSQAGVNEQFF. For the CDR3, the DNA is TGTGCCAGCAGCCAGGCGGGAGTTAATGAGCAGTTCTTC.

The J gene is TRBJ2-1, the V gene TRBV19, with TRBD2 matching over 8 bases. There are 15 residues in the CDR3. Per the germline V gene, CDR1 is LNHDA and CDR2 is SQIVND (reference sequence). V dropped 5 bases and J dropped 5; count of bases not matched to a gene: 8. The CDR3 sequence is CASSWGTSGDNEQFF. The CDR3 DNA reads as TGTGCCAGTAGTTGGGGAACTAGCGGAGACAATGAGCAGTTCTTC.

The V gene is TRBV19, the J gene TRBJ2-7; TRBD2 matches at 8 bases. Germline lookup yields CDR1 LNHDA and CDR2 SQIVND (reference sequence). The V gene end was trimmed by 5 bases and the J gene end by 5 bases; junction bases not matched to a gene: 14. This CDR3 contains 16 residues. CDR3 DNA: TGTGCCAGTAGTCTGCCGGGGGGGGGAAGAGTGAACGAGCAGTACTTC. Its translation is CASSLPGGGRVNEQYF.

The chain couples TRBV6-5 to TRBJ1-6; 7 bases fit TRBD1. This CDR3 contains 14 residues. Germline V gene lookup returns CDR1 MNHEY and CDR2 SVGAGI. V was pared by 6 bases and J by 6 bases, with 5 bases of the junction left unmatched. As DNA, the CDR3 is TGTGCCAGCAGGACGGGACAGACTAATTCACCCCTCCACTTT. This encodes CASRTGQTNSPLHF.

The rearrangement links TRBV7-8 to TRBJ1-4; unclear D gene. Germline V CDR1 and CDR2: SGHVS, FQNEAQ. CDR3 length: 12 amino acids. The V and J ends lost 4 bases and 8 bases respectively, with 8 bases between them. In DNA form, the CDR3 reads TGTGCCAGCAGCTCGCGGAGGGAAAAACTGTTTTTT. Residues: CASSSRREKLFF.

The V gene is TRBV7-3, the J gene TRBJ2-7, with 8 nucleotides matching TRBD2. CDR1 and CDR2 from the germline V gene are SGHTA and FQGTGA. CDR3 length equals 16 residues. J gave up 3 bases and V 5 bases, and 12 bases lay outside the gene matches. The CDR3 DNA reads TGTGCCAGCAGCCCCAGGGCGGCGGGAGGAGACTACGAGCAGTACTTC. Translating gives CASSPRAAGGDYEQYF.